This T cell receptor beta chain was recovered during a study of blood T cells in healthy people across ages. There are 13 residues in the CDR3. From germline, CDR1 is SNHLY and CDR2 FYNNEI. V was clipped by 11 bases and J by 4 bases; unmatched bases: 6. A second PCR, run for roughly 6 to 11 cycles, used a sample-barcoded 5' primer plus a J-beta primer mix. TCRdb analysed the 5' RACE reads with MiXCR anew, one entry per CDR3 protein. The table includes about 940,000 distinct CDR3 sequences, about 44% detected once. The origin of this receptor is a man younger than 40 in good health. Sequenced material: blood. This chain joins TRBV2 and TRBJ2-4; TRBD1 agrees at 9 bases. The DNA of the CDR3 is TGTGCCGGAGGGGGACAGGGAAAAAACATTCAGTACTTC. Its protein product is CAGGGQGKNIQYF.